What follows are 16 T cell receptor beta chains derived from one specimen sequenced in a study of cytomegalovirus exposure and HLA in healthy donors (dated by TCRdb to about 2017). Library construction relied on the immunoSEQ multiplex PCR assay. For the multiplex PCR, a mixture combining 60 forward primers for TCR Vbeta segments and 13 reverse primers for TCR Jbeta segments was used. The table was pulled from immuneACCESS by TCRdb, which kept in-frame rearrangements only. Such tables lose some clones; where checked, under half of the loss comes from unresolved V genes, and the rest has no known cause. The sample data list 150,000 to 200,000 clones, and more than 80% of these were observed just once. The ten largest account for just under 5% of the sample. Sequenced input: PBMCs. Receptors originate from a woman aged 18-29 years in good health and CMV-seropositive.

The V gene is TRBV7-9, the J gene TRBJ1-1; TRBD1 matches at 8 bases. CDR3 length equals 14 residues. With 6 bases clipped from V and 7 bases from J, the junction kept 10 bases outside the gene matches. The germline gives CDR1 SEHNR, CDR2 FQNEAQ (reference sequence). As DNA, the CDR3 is TGTGCCAGCAGTGACAGGGGAGGAAGGAGTGAAGCTTTCTTT. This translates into CASSDRGGRSEAFF.

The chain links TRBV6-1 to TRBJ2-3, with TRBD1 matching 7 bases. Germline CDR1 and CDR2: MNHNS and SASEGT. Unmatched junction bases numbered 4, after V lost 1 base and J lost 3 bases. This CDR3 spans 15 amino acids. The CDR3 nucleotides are TGTGCCAGCAGTGAAGGACAGGGTTTTACAGATACGCAGTATTTT. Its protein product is CASSEGQGFTDTQYF.

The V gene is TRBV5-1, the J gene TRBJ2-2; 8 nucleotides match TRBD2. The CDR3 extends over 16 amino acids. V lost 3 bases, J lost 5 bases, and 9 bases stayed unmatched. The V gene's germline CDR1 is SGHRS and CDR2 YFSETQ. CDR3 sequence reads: CASSSRLAGGTGELFF. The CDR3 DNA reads TGCGCCAGCAGCTCCCGGCTCGCGGGAGGTACCGGGGAGCTGTTTTTT.

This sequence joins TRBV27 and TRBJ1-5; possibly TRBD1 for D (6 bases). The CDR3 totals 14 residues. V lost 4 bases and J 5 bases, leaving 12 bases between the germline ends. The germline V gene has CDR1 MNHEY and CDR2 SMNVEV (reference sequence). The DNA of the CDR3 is TGTGCCAGCAGTTCATTACAGGGCCATCAGCCCCAGCATTTT. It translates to CASSSLQGHQPQHF.

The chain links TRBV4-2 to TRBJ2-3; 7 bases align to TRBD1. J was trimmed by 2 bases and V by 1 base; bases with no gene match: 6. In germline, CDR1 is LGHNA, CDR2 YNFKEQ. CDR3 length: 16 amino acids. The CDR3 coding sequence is TGTGCCAGCAGCCAAGGGGACAGAGATTTCACAGATACGCAGTATTTT. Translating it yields CASSQGDRDFTDTQYF.

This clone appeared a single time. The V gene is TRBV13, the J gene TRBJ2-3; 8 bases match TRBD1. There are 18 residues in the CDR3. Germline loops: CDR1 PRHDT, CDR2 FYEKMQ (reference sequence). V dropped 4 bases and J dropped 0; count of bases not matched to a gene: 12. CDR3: CASSSRTGNDFSTDTQYF. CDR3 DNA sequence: TGTGCCAGCAGCTCAAGGACAGGGAACGACTTTAGCACAGATACGCAGTATTTT.

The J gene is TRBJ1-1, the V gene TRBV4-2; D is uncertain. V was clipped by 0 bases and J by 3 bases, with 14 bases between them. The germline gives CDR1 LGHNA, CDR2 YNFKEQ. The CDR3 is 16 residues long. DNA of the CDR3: TGTGCCAGCAGCCAAGATAGGGCCTACGGGGACACTGAAGCTTTCTTT. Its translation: CASSQDRAYGDTEAFF.

This chain's CDR3 is CASSENRGSGYTF. CDR3 in DNA: TGCGCCAGCAGTGAGAACAGGGGTTCGGGCTACACCTTC. The genes are TRBV10-1 and TRBJ1-2; TRBD1 agrees at 7 bases. V lost 2 bases, J lost 8 bases, and 5 bases stayed unmatched. The CDR3 is 13 amino acids. Germline V CDR1 and CDR2: WNHNN, SYGVQD (reference sequence).

CDR3 loop: CASSYRQGNYGYTF. DNA of the CDR3: TGTGCCAGCAGTTACCGACAGGGCAACTATGGCTACACCTTC. The rearrangement uses TRBV27 and TRBJ1-2; 7 bases line up with TRBD1. The CDR3 extends over 14 amino acids. Germline V lookup: CDR1 MNHEY, CDR2 SMNVEV (reference sequence). V shed 4 bases and J 2 bases; nucleotides not matched to a gene: 4.

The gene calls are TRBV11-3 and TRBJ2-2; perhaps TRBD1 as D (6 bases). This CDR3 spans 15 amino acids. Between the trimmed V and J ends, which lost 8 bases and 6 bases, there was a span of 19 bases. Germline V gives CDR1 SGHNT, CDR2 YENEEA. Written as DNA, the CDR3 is TGTGCCAGCGGTCTAGGGGGAGCCGGCGCCGGGGAGCTGTTTTTT. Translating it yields CASGLGGAGAGELFF.

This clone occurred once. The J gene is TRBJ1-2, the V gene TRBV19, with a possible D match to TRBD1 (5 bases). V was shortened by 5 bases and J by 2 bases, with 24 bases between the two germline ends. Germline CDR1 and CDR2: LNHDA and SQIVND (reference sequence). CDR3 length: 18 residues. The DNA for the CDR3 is TGTGCCAGTAGTTTAACCGTTGGTTCCGGACAACCCAACTATGGCTACACCTTC. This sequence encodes CASSLTVGSGQPNYGYTF.

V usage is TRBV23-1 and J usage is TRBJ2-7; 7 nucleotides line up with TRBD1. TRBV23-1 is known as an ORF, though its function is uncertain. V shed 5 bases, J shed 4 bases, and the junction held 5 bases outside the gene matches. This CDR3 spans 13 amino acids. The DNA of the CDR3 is TGCGCCAGCAGTGGGAACAGGGGATACGAGCAGTACTTC. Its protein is CASSGNRGYEQYF.

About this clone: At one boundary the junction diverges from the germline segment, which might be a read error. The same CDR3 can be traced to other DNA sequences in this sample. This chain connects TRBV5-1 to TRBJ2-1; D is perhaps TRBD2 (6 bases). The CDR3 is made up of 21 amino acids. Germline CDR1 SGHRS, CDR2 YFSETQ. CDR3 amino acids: CASSMGRGGVREISSYNEQFF. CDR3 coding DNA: TGCGCCAGCAGTATGGGACGCGGTGGGGTTCGGGAGATAAGCTCCTACAATGAACAGTTCTTC.

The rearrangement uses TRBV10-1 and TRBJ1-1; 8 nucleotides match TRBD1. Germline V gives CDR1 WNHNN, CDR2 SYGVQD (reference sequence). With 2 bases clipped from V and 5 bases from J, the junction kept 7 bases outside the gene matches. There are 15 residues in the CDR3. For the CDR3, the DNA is TGCGCCAGCAGTGAGCGAGGACAGGGAAGGACTGAAGCTTTCTTT. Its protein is CASSERGQGRTEAFF.

CDR3 sequence reads: CASSISGTGGVQGQPQHF. DNA for the CDR3: TGTGCCAGTAGTATAAGTGGGACAGGGGGCGTCCAGGGTCAGCCCCAGCATTTT. The rearrangement joins TRBV19 to TRBJ1-5; 12 bases are a match to TRBD1. Germline V gives CDR1 LNHDA, CDR2 SQIVND (reference sequence). V gave up 2 bases and J gave up 6 bases; unmatched junction bases: 11. This CDR3 spans 18 amino acids.

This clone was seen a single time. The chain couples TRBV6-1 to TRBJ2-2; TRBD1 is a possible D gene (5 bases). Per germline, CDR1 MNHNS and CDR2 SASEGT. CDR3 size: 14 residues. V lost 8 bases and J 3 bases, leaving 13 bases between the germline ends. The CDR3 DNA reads TGTGCCAGCGTAAGACAGTGGGACACCGGGGAGCTGTTTTTT. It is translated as CASVRQWDTGELFF.